This paragraph reports one T cell receptor beta chain. What it recognizes is unknown. The sample belongs to a study of long-term antiretroviral therapy in people with HIV. Each specimen consisted of about 0.9-10 million cryopreserved PBMC prior to extraction of DNA. Study results and caveats: Blood collection from about 2003 to 2018 possibly occurred under older ART regimens. In samples taken after ART, diversity increased but remained below transplant donor control levels.

Samples were assayed with immunoSEQ v3.0 at survey level. A per-sample goal of roughly 40,000-55,000 T-cell genomes was targeted by sequencing. TCRdb's copy holds only in-frame clones and misses some; the assay was immunoSEQ multiplex PCR. Of around 25,000 clones in the sample, around 80% were seen once. This CDR3 is built from 13 residues. Germline CDR1 and CDR2: MDHEN and SYDVKM. V was pared by 5 bases and J by 2 bases, with 10 bases between. Specimen: unsorted PBMCs, collected 3 years after starting antiretroviral therapy. This sequence originates from a man younger than 30 with HIV. The chain links TRBV28 to TRBJ2-7, with D unclear. CDR3 sequence reads: CASSTTETYEQYV. CDR3 nucleotide sequence: TGTGCCAGCAGTACGACGGAGACCTACGAGCAGTACGTC.